A single sample is the source of the 31 T cell receptor beta chains below, sequenced in a study of T cell responses to AZD1222 COVID-19 vaccine. Libraries were prepared by immunoSEQ multiplex PCR; TCRdb keeps only in-frame clonotypes and omits some of them. The sample consists of 80,000 to 100,000 clones, about 86% of them appearing once. This specimen was peripheral blood, taken 28 days after the second AZD1222 dose. The receptors stem from an adult who received the AZD1222 COVID-19 vaccine.

The V and J genes are TRBV4-1 and TRBJ2-1, with TRBD2 matching 8 bases. CDR3 size: 16 residues. With 2 bases clipped from V and 4 bases from J, the junction kept 7 bases outside the gene matches. The germline CDR1 and CDR2 sequences are MGHRA and YSYEKL. The CDR3 nucleotides are TGCGCCAGCAGCCAACCTTACAGCGGGAGTTACAATGAGCAGTTCTTC. The encoded protein is CASSQPYSGSYNEQFF.

The CDR3 loop is CASSLFQGSSYEQYF. CDR3 DNA sequence: TGTGCCAGCAGCTTATTTCAGGGGTCGTCCTACGAGCAGTACTTC. The chain is built from TRBV7-2 and TRBJ2-7; D might be TRBD1 (6 bases). Per the germline V gene, CDR1 is SGHTA and CDR2 is FQGNSA. The V gene lost 2 bases and the J gene lost 1 base, with 12 bases spanning the gap. CDR3 length equals 15 residues.

CDR3 in DNA: TGTGCCAGCAGCCAACAGGCGGTAAAATATGGCTACACCTTC. Protein: CASSQQAVKYGYTF. The rearrangement uses TRBV3-1 (or the pseudogene TRBV3-2) and TRBJ1-2; D call uncertain. Trimming removed 2 bases from V and 5 bases from J, with 12 bases in between. The CDR3 is 14 residues long. Germline V lookup: CDR1 LGHDT, CDR2 YNNKEL (reference sequence).

The CDR3 here is CASSLRQEANSPLHF. As DNA, the CDR3 is TGTGCCAGCAGCCTGAGACAGGAGGCAAATTCACCCCTCCACTTT. The V and J genes are TRBV7-9 and TRBJ1-6, with D maybe TRBD1 (6 bases). CDR3 length: 15 amino acids. Per germline, CDR1 SEHNR and CDR2 FQNEAQ (reference sequence). Trimming stripped 5 bases from V and 7 bases from J, with 15 bases between.

This sequence joins TRBV12-2 and TRBJ1-6; the DNA was not compared with TRBD1, the D call given in the table. TRBV12-2 is noted as a pseudogene. CDR3 length: 15 residues. Here the CDR3 DNA reads TGTGCAAGTCGCTTAGAGTGTCAGAATAATTCACCCCTCCACTTT. This translates into CASRLECQNNSPLHF.

The chain employs TRBV28 and TRBJ1-1; tentatively, D is TRBD1 (6 bases). Trimming removed 3 bases at V and 1 base at J, with 12 bases between. Looked up from germline, CDR1 is MDHEN and CDR2 is SYDVKM. The CDR3 length is 15 residues. The CDR3: CASSLYRVGNTEAFF. CDR3 DNA sequence: TGTGCCAGCAGTTTGTACAGGGTCGGGAACACTGAAGCTTTCTTT.

The chain carries TRBV5-1 and TRBJ1-4, with D maybe TRBD1 (5 bases). Germline V gene lookup returns CDR1 SGHRS and CDR2 YFSETQ. The CDR3 consists of 15 residues. Trimming stripped 7 bases from V and 5 bases from J, with 18 bases between. This CDR3 is CASALGGGRNEKLFF. The CDR3 bases are TGCGCCAGCGCACTGGGCGGGGGAAGGAATGAAAAACTGTTTTTT.

V usage is TRBV4-1 and J usage is TRBJ1-5; D is undetermined. V lost 0 bases and J 3 bases, leaving 9 bases between the germline ends. The germline V gene has CDR1 MGHRA and CDR2 YSYEKL. CDR3 length equals 15 residues. The CDR3 sequence is CASSQEWTHNQPQHF. CDR3 nucleotides: TGCGCCAGCAGCCAAGAATGGACCCACAATCAGCCCCAGCATTTT.

This sequence joins TRBV28 and TRBJ1-6; 9 nucleotides match TRBD1. The CDR3 is made up of 15 amino acids. Germline loops: CDR1 MDHEN, CDR2 SYDVKM. Trimming at V came to 5 bases and at J to 10 bases, leaving 9 bases not matched to a gene. CDR3 bases: TGTGCCAGCAGTAGACCGACAGGGGGAGGGTCACCCCTCCACTTT. Translation: CASSRPTGGGSPLHF.

CDR3 nucleotide sequence: TGTGCCAGCAGCTTCGGACAGGGCAATGAGCAGTTCTTC. It specifies CASSFGQGNEQFF. The chain couples TRBV7-8 to TRBJ2-1; 8 bases are a match to TRBD1. Looked up from germline, CDR1 is SGHVS and CDR2 is FQNEAQ. The CDR3 spans 13 residues. J lost 6 bases, V lost 3 bases, and 1 base had no gene match.

The V and J genes are TRBV7-2 and TRBJ2-1, with TRBD2 identical over 11 bases. J gave up 0 bases and V 1 base, and 5 bases lay outside the gene matches. Germline V gene sequence: CDR1 SGHTA, CDR2 FQGNSA. The CDR3 totals 18 residues. CDR3 protein: CASSLEASGGNSYNEQFF. CDR3 DNA: TGTGCCAGCAGCTTAGAGGCTAGCGGGGGGAACTCCTACAATGAGCAGTTCTTC.

This clone was recorded a few times. The V call is TRBV20-1, the J call TRBJ1-1; the D is unclear. The germline V and J ends were trimmed by 3 bases and 3 bases, with 14 bases remaining between them. The CDR3 spans 14 residues. CDR1 is DFQATT and CDR2 is SNEGSKA in the germline V gene (reference sequence). CDR3 loop: CSASRGPGDTEAFF. CDR3 nucleotide sequence: TGCAGTGCTAGTCGAGGCCCCGGGGACACTGAAGCTTTCTTT.

The chain uses TRBV7-2 and TRBJ2-5, with TRBD2 identical over 9 bases. Trimming at V came to 3 bases and at J to 4 bases, leaving 12 bases not matched to a gene. There are 17 residues in the CDR3. Germline assignment: CDR1 SGHTA and CDR2 FQGNSA. Here the CDR3 DNA reads TGTGCCAGCAGCTTCGCCCTGTCGCGGGAGGGAGGAGAGACCCAGTACTTC. The encoded protein is CASSFALSREGGETQYF.

The chain couples TRBV7-2 to TRBJ2-7; 10 bases fit TRBD1. Germline-derived CDR1 and CDR2 are SGHTA and FQGNSA. The CDR3 length is 14 residues. V shed 4 bases and J 1 base; nucleotides not matched to a gene: 1. DNA for the CDR3: TGTGCCAGCAGCTCGGACAGGGGGTCCTACGAGCAGTACTTC. It codes for CASSSDRGSYEQYF.

The chain recombines TRBV27 with TRBJ1-6; no clear D gene. The CDR3 contains 15 residues. Trimming pared 6 bases from V and 7 bases from J, leaving 16 bases between. Germline lookup yields CDR1 MNHEY and CDR2 SMNVEV (reference sequence). CDR3: CASSRGSRENSPLHF. The CDR3 bases are TGTGCCAGCAGCCGAGGGAGTCGAGAAAATTCACCCCTCCACTTT.

The chain uses TRBV28 and TRBJ2-5; weak D call: TRBD2 (7 bases). Germline CDR1 MDHEN, CDR2 SYDVKM. V gave up 1 base and J gave up 0 bases, with 21 bases separating them. The CDR3 runs to 19 residues. The CDR3 DNA sequence: TGTGCCAGCAGTTTATCCTGGATCGGAGGGAGGGGGTACCAAGAGACCCAGTACTTC. This sequence encodes CASSLSWIGGRGYQETQYF.

This clone has just a few counts. The chain combines TRBV7-6 with TRBJ2-7; 7 bases agree with TRBD1. Germline-derived CDR1 and CDR2 are SGHVS and FNYEAQ. Germline trimming cut 1 base from V and 3 bases from J; bases unmatched to any gene: 9. The CDR3 is made up of 16 amino acids. The CDR3 coding sequence is TGTGCCAGCAGCTTAGTTAGGGACAGCTCATACTACGAGCAGTACTTC. Protein product: CASSLVRDSSYYEQYF.

This chain joins TRBV2 and TRBJ1-6; tentatively, D is TRBD1 (6 bases). From germline, CDR1 is SNHLY and CDR2 FYNNEI. CDR3 length equals 13 residues. The V and J ends lost 8 bases and 10 bases respectively, with 15 bases between them. The CDR3 DNA sequence: TGTGCCAGCGGGGGGGGCGGTCGGTCACCCCTCCACTTT. Its translation is CASGGGGRSPLHF.

This rearrangement joins TRBV10-3 to TRBJ2-3; 14 nucleotides align to TRBD2. This CDR3 is built from 18 residues. V lost 6 bases, J lost 0 bases, and 8 bases stayed unmatched. CDR1 is ENHRY and CDR2 is SYGVKD in the germline V gene. In DNA form, the CDR3 reads TGTGCCATCAGATATGGACTAGCGGGGGGCCCTAGCACAGATACGCAGTATTTT. Its protein product is CAIRYGLAGGPSTDTQYF.

The V and J genes are TRBV11-2 and TRBJ2-7; 9 nucleotides line up with TRBD1. V gave up 1 base and J gave up 9 bases; unmatched junction bases: 13. CDR1 SGHAT and CDR2 FQNNGV come from the germline V gene. This CDR3 is built from 16 residues. The CDR3 DNA sequence: TGTGCCAGCAGCTTAGGAACAGGGGGCGGACTACGTGGGCAGTACTTC. Its protein is CASSLGTGGGLRGQYF.

The chain has TRBV7-3 and TRBJ2-2; TRBD2 matches at 12 bases. V gave up 4 bases and J gave up 3 bases; unmatched junction bases: 6. The CDR3 runs to 17 residues. Germline V gives CDR1 SGHTA, CDR2 FQGTGA. The CDR3 protein is CASSSPRTSGDTGELFF. In DNA, the CDR3 is TGTGCCAGCAGCTCCCCTCGGACTAGCGGGGACACCGGGGAGCTGTTTTTT.

The CDR3 nucleotides are TGTGCCAGCAGCCCCTGGGGAGGACACTCTAGCACAGATACGCAGTATTTT. Translating it yields CASSPWGGHSSTDTQYF. J is TRBJ2-3 and V is TRBV28; tentative D call: TRBD2 (6 bases). Trimming cost V 6 bases and J 0 bases, with 19 bases left between them. Germline assignment: CDR1 MDHEN and CDR2 SYDVKM. The CDR3 contains 17 residues. The variable domain in full, with the rest retrieved from reference TRBV28 and TRBJ2-3, is DVKVTQSSRYLVKRTGEKVFLECVQDMDHENMFWYRQDPGLGLRLIYFSYDVKMKEKGDIPEGYSVSREKKERFSLILESASTNQTSMYLCASSPWGGHSSTDTQYFGPGTRLTVL.

The rearrangement links TRBV5-8 to TRBJ2-3; D not certain. The CDR3 has 13 residues. V was cut by 0 bases and J by 3 bases, with 5 bases left in between. From germline, CDR1 is SGHTS and CDR2 YDEGEE. Written as DNA, the CDR3 is TGTGCCAGCAGCTTGGTGCAGACAGATACGCAGTATTTT. Translation gives CASSLVQTDTQYF.

The rearrangement joins TRBV5-6 to TRBJ2-1; TRBD2 matches 11 bases. J was trimmed by 9 bases and V by 4 bases; bases with no gene match: 12. The germline gives CDR1 SGHDT, CDR2 YYEEEE. CDR3 length: 16 amino acids. In DNA form, the CDR3 reads TGTGCCAGCAGCCCCCTAACTAGCGGGAGTCCCACTGAGCAGTTCTTC. Its protein is CASSPLTSGSPTEQFF. Together with reference TRBV5-6 and TRBJ2-1, the CDR3 gives the full variable domain: DAGVTQSPTHLIKTRGQQVTLRCSPKSGHDTVSWYQQALGQGPQFIFQYYEEEERQRGNFPDRFSGHQFPNYSSELNVNALLLGDSALYLCASSPLTSGSPTEQFFGPGTRLTVL.

The gene calls are TRBV5-1 and TRBJ2-1; 11 positions match TRBD2. V lost 7 bases, J lost 2 bases, and 2 bases stayed unmatched. The CDR3 is 14 amino acids. Germline CDR1 is SGHRS and CDR2 is YFSETQ. The CDR3 nucleotides read TGCGCCAGCGAGACTAGCGGGACCTACAATGAGCAGTTCTTC. Translated, it gives CASETSGTYNEQFF.

The J gene is TRBJ2-3, the V gene TRBV28; weak D call: TRBD1 (6 bases). CDR3 length equals 16 residues. Germline CDR1 MDHEN, CDR2 SYDVKM. The germline V and J ends were trimmed by 5 bases and 5 bases, with 20 bases remaining between them. The CDR3 region is CASSPSRNRAKDTQYF. CDR3 DNA sequence: TGTGCCAGCAGTCCATCCCGTAACAGGGCGAAAGATACGCAGTATTTT.

The V and J genes are TRBV7-6 and TRBJ1-1; maybe TRBD1 (6 bases). The CDR3 is 16 residues long. The V gene lost 0 bases and the J gene lost 0 bases, with 11 bases spanning the gap. Germline CDR1 is SGHVS and CDR2 is FNYEAQ. CDR3 region: CASSLAGGRVNTEAFF. The CDR3 nucleotides read TGTGCCAGCAGCTTAGCGGGGGGGCGCGTGAACACTGAAGCTTTCTTT.

V is TRBV18 and J is TRBJ2-5; 13 bases map to TRBD2. From germline, CDR1 is KGHSH and CDR2 LQKENI. The V and J ends lost 8 bases and 4 bases, in that order; junction bases with no gene match: 7. This CDR3 is 15 amino acids long. As DNA, the CDR3 is TGTGCCAGCCACGGACTAGCGGGGGCGGGAGAGACCCAGTACTTC. Protein product: CASHGLAGAGETQYF.

CDR3 sequence: CATWASGTYEQYF. CDR3 DNA sequence: TGTGCCACCTGGGCTAGCGGGACCTACGAGCAGTACTTC. The chain combines TRBV18 with TRBJ2-7, with 9 bases lining up with TRBD2. Germline V gene lookup returns CDR1 KGHSH and CDR2 LQKENI. The CDR3 is 13 amino acids. After removal of 10 bases from V and 2 bases from J, the junction contained 6 bases not matched to a gene.

This clone was recorded once. The J gene is TRBJ1-2, the V gene TRBV30; 8 nucleotides line up with TRBD1. This CDR3 has 13 residues. V lost 3 bases, J lost 5 bases, and 5 bases stayed unmatched. Germline CDR1 and CDR2: GTSNPN and SVGIG (reference sequence). CDR3 loop: CAWSGQGPYGYTF. The CDR3 DNA follows: TGTGCCTGGAGCGGACAGGGACCTTATGGCTACACCTTC.

This clone came up a few times. V usage is TRBV5-1 and J usage is TRBJ1-2, with TRBD1 identical over 8 bases. The CDR3 is 13 residues long. CDR1 and CDR2 (germline): SGHRS, YFSETQ. With 4 bases clipped from V and 8 bases from J, the junction kept 7 bases outside the gene matches. The CDR3 DNA sequence: TGCGCCAGCAGCGGTGGACAGGGCTACGGCTACACCTTC. Its translation is CASSGGQGYGYTF. The full variable domain, rest sourced from reference TRBV5-1 and TRBJ1-2, is KAGVTQTPRYLIKTRGQQVTLSCSPISGHRSVSWYQQTPGQGLQFLFEYFSETQRNKGNFPGRFSGRQFSNSRSEMNVSTLELGDSALYLCASSGGQGYGYTFGSGTRLTVV.